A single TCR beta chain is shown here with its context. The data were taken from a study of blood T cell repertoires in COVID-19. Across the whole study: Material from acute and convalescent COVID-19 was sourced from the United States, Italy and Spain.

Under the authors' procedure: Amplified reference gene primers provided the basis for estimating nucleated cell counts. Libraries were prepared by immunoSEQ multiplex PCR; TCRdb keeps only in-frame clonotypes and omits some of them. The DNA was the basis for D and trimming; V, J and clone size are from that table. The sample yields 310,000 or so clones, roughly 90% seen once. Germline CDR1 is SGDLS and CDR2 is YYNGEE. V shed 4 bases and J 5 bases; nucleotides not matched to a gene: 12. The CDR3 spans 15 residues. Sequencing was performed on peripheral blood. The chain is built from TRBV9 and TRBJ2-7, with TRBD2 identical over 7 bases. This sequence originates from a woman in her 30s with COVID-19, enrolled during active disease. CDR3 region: CASSPRRDYPDEQYF. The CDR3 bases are TGTGCCAGCAGCCCCCGGAGGGACTACCCGGACGAGCAGTACTTC.